This is a list of T cell receptor beta chains from one sample in a study of vaccination and CD4 T cells after COVID-19. TCRdb independently ran MiXCR on the PCR reads; one entry per CDR3 protein. Found here are fewer than 12,000 distinct CDR3 sequences, roughly 23% of them singletons; the top ten hold over 9%. For these TCRs, the target antigens are not known. Sequences were derived from CD4+ T cells from blood, cultured in vitro, sampled after SARS-CoV-2 vaccination. All receptors derive from a human donor who had recovered from COVID-19. CDR3s include the opening cysteine and the closing phenylalanine or tryptophan. The order of the fields is D gene, V gene, clone size, J gene, CDR3 DNA, CDR3 protein. A D gene is named only where the DNA matches it firmly. Rows give clone size only sometimes, using once, few, many, or a class for an expanded clone.

D: .; V: TRBV28; size: .; J: TRBJ2-1; DNA: TGTGCCAGCAGTTTAGTAACAGGTTTTTGGCAGTTCTTC; CDR3: CASSLVTGFWQFF
D: TRBD1; V: TRBV11-2; size: .; J: TRBJ2-2; DNA: TGTGCCAGCAGCTTTACAACCGGGACAGGGGCAGGGGAGCTGTTTTTT; CDR3: CASSFTTGTGAGELFF
D: .; V: TRBV27; size: .; J: TRBJ1-1; DNA: TGTGCCAGCAGTTCGGTGAACACTGAAGCTTTCTTT; CDR3: CASSSVNTEAFF
D: TRBD1; V: TRBV4-2; size: .; J: TRBJ1-1; DNA: TGTGCCAGCAGCCAAGATGGGGACAGGGGGAACACTGAAGCTTTCTTT; CDR3: CASSQDGDRGNTEAFF
D: .; V: TRBV2; size: .; J: TRBJ1-5; DNA: TGTGCCACGAAAGAACAGGGAGGTAATCAGCCCCAGCATTTT; CDR3: CATKEQGGNQPQHF
D: TRBD1; V: TRBV18; size: .; J: TRBJ2-7; DNA: TGTGCCAGCTCACCAAGACAGGGTCCCTACGAGCAGTACTTC; CDR3: CASSPRQGPYEQYF
D: TRBD1; V: TRBV19; size: .; J: TRBJ2-7; DNA: TGTGCCAGTAGTCCACGACAGGGGGCCTCCTACGAGCAGTACTTC; CDR3: CASSPRQGASYEQYF
D: .; V: TRBV19; size: .; J: TRBJ2-2; DNA: TGTGCCAGTAGTATCCAGACTGCTGGGAACACCGGGGAGCTGTTTTTT; CDR3: CASSIQTAGNTGELFF
D: .; V: TRBV12-3/TRBV12-4; size: .; J: TRBJ1-2; DNA: TGTGCCAGCAGTGCATCCTCCCGCGGCTATGGCTACACCTTC; CDR3: CASSASSRGYGYTF
D: .; V: TRBV7-2; size: .; J: TRBJ2-5; DNA: TGTGCCAGCAGCGTCCTCAGGGAGACCCAGTACTTC; CDR3: CASSVLRETQYF
D: .; V: TRBV5-5; size: .; J: TRBJ2-3; DNA: TGTGCCAGCAGCCCTTTTTCCCGCACAGATACGCAGTATTTT; CDR3: CASSPFSRTDTQYF
D: TRBD2; V: TRBV24-1; size: .; J: TRBJ2-1; DNA: TGTGCCACCAGTGATCCGAAATTCGGACTAGCGGGAGGGTACAATGAGCAGTTCTTC; CDR3: CATSDPKFGLAGGYNEQFF
D: TRBD2; V: TRBV10-3; size: few; J: TRBJ2-7; DNA: TGTGCCATCAGTGGGGGACTAGCGGGGGCTTCCTACGAGCAGTACTTC; CDR3: CAISGGLAGASYEQYF
D: .; V: TRBV28; size: .; J: TRBJ1-6; DNA: TGTGCCAGCCTAAAGCAAGTACAGGGCCCCTTAGGGTATTCACCCCTCCACTTT; CDR3: CASLKQVQGPLGYSPLHF
D: .; V: TRBV28; size: few; J: TRBJ1-2; DNA: TGTGCCAGCAGTTACAGGATTAGTGACTATGGCTACACCTTC; CDR3: CASSYRISDYGYTF
D: TRBD2; V: TRBV2; size: .; J: TRBJ2-3; DNA: TGTGCCATAGGACTAGCCCTAAGCACAGATACGCAGTATTTT; CDR3: CAIGLALSTDTQYF
D: .; V: TRBV9; size: .; J: TRBJ2-5; DNA: TGTGCCAGCAGCGTTCTAGGTGGCGCGGAGACCCAGTACTTC; CDR3: CASSVLGGAETQYF
D: .; V: TRBV24-1; size: .; J: TRBJ2-7; DNA: TGTGCCCGAACCCAGAAGGGCTACGAGCAGTACTTC; CDR3: CARTQKGYEQYF
D: TRBD1; V: TRBV27; size: medium-sized; J: TRBJ1-1; DNA: TGTGCCAGCAGGCCTGAGAGGGGGCGCCTCACTGAAGCTTTCTTT; CDR3: CASRPERGRLTEAFF
D: .; V: TRBV18; size: .; J: TRBJ2-7; DNA: TGTGCCAGCTCACCCCCGACTGGGTACGAGCAGTACTTC; CDR3: CASSPPTGYEQYF
D: .; V: TRBV4-3; size: .; J: TRBJ2-6; DNA: TGCGCCAGCAGCCAGGGGTCCTCTGGGGCCAACGTCCTGACTTTC; CDR3: CASSQGSSGANVLTF
D: .; V: TRBV7-9; size: once; J: TRBJ2-2; DNA: TGCGCCAGCAGCCCCGACAAGAACACCGGGGAGCTGTTTTTT; CDR3: CASSPDKNTGELFF
D: .; V: TRBV5-1; size: .; J: TRBJ1-1; DNA: TGCGCCAGCGGTGGTGAGGCGAGGGGCACTGAAGCTTTCTTT; CDR3: CASGGEARGTEAFF
D: .; V: TRBV7-6; size: few; J: TRBJ2-2; DNA: TGTGCCAGCAGCTTAGCCATAAACACCGGGGAGCTGTTTTTT; CDR3: CASSLAINTGELFF
D: .; V: TRBV6-1; size: .; J: TRBJ2-3; DNA: TGTGCCAGCAGAACCCCAGGGTCAGATACGCAGTATTTT; CDR3: CASRTPGSDTQYF
D: .; V: TRBV20-1; size: few; J: TRBJ2-1; DNA: TGCAGTGGAGCTAGGGGGATTTCCTACAATGAGCAGTTCTTC; CDR3: CSGARGISYNEQFF
D: TRBD1; V: TRBV6-1; size: .; J: TRBJ1-1; DNA: TGTGCCAGCAGTGACCGGGACAGGGGCGGCACTGAAGCTTTCTTT; CDR3: CASSDRDRGGTEAFF
D: .; V: TRBV10-3; size: .; J: TRBJ1-5; DNA: TGTGCCATCAGTTCGAGTGGGGGGGGAGCTCAGCCCCAGCATTTT; CDR3: CAISSSGGGAQPQHF
D: TRBD2; V: TRBV7-2; size: few; J: TRBJ2-7; DNA: TGTGCCAGCAGCCTTACGGGTAGCGGGGCTTACGAGCAGTACTTC; CDR3: CASSLTGSGAYEQYF
D: .; V: TRBV19; size: few; J: TRBJ1-6; DNA: TGTGCCAGTAGCCCCGGGGCGGGGGTGCCCCTCCACTTT; CDR3: CASSPGAGVPLHF
D: TRBD2; V: TRBV10-3; size: few; J: TRBJ2-7; DNA: TGTGCCATCAGGGCAGCCCACATAGCGGGAAGGTCCTACGAGCAGTACTTC; CDR3: CAIRAAHIAGRSYEQYF
D: .; V: TRBV11-3; size: .; J: TRBJ2-5; DNA: TGTGCCAGCAGCTCCGGGGAAGAGACCCAGTACTTC; CDR3: CASSSGEETQYF
D: .; V: TRBV21-1; size: .; J: TRBJ2-3; DNA: TGTGCCAGCAGCAAACCGGGACCGAGAGGGGGGACAGATACGCAGTATTTT; CDR3: CASSKPGPRGGTDTQYF
D: .; V: TRBV11-2; size: .; J: TRBJ2-7; DNA: TGTGCCAGCAGCTTAGGTGGGATGGGAGGAGCGTACGAGCAGTACTTC; CDR3: CASSLGGMGGAYEQYF
D: TRBD1; V: TRBV5-1; size: once; J: TRBJ1-1; DNA: TGCGCCAGCACCCTACAGGGGAGGATGGATGAAGCTTTCTTT; CDR3: CASTLQGRMDEAFF
D: .; V: TRBV10-2; size: once; J: TRBJ1-1; DNA: TGCGCCACTCAACCCCCTACAGGAACCTCGAACACTGAAGCTTTCTTT; CDR3: CATQPPTGTSNTEAFF
D: .; V: TRBV7-3; size: .; J: TRBJ1-6; DNA: TGTGCCAGCAGCTTAACAGGGATAAATTCACCCCTCCACTTT; CDR3: CASSLTGINSPLHF